Listed below are T cell receptor beta chains from one sample, sequenced in a study of T cell responses to AZD1222 COVID-19 vaccine. The table came from immunoSEQ multiplex PCR; TCRdb's copy has only in-frame clones and leaves some out. The table lists about 96,000 clones, 89% of them singletons, with roughly 1.5% in the top ten. The starting material was peripheral blood, obtained on day 0 of AZD1222 vaccination. The source of these receptors is an adult in good health. CDR3s include the opening cysteine and the closing phenylalanine or tryptophan. D genes are given only for firm matches. The listing skips clone size in some rows; elsewhere it reads once, few, many or a size class.

abundance	v_gene	d_gene	j_gene	CDR3aa	CDR3nt
-	TRBV30	-	TRBJ1-1	CAWSVLGGKKLNTEAFF	TGTGCCTGGAGTGTACTGGGGGGGAAGAAGCTTAACACTGAAGCTTTCTTT
-	TRBV10-1	TRBD1	TRBJ1-4	CASSGGTGEKLFF	TGCGCCAGCAGTGGGGGGACAGGTGAAAAACTGTTTTTT
-	TRBV18	TRBD1	TRBJ1-1	CASSPPRTGQGITEAFF	TGTGCCAGCTCACCACCGCGTACTGGACAGGGAATTACTGAAGCTTTCTTT
-	TRBV2	-	TRBJ1-1	CASRAGNREAFF	TGTGCCAGCAGGGCGGGGAACCGTGAAGCTTTCTTT
-	TRBV5-6	-	TRBJ1-4	CASSPLEGSNEKLFF	TGTGCCAGCAGCCCCCTCGAAGGGTCTAATGAAAAACTGTTTTTT
-	TRBV27	-	TRBJ1-6	CASSPRKGPNSPLHF	TGTGCCAGCAGTCCCCGAAAGGGGCCTAATTCACCCCTCCACTTT
-	TRBV18	-	TRBJ1-1	CASSPQGSLLNTEAFF	TGTGCCAGCTCACCACAGGGCAGCCTATTGAACACTGAAGCTTTCTTT
-	TRBV27	TRBD2	TRBJ2-1	CASSPPRTSGGANEQFF	TGTGCCAGCAGTCCCCCCCGGACTAGCGGGGGGGCCAATGAGCAGTTCTTC
once	TRBV18	TRBD1	TRBJ1-6	CASSPNLGGAGTYNSPLHF	TGTGCCAGCTCACCAAACTTAGGGGGCGCGGGAACCTATAATTCACCCCTCCACTTT
few	TRBV11-2	-	TRBJ1-2	CASSSPQGAINGYTF	TGTGCCAGCAGCTCCCCACAGGGAGCAATTAATGGCTACACCTTC
-	TRBV18	-	TRBJ1-1	CASSSQGGDTEAFF	TGTGCCAGCTCATCTCAGGGAGGGGACACTGAAGCTTTCTTT
-	TRBV7-8	-	TRBJ1-3	CASSFGVRANGNTIYF	TGTGCCAGCAGCTTCGGGGTCAGGGCAAATGGAAACACCATATATTTT
-	TRBV19	-	TRBJ2-7	CASSIPGSGAYEQYF	TGTGCCAGTAGTATACCCGGGTCAGGGGCTTACGAGCAGTACTTC
-	TRBV7-9	TRBD1	TRBJ2-3	CASSFWTGTGFADTQYF	TGTGCCAGCAGCTTCTGGACCGGGACAGGGTTCGCAGATACGCAGTATTTT
once	TRBV19	TRBD1	TRBJ2-2	CASTPNRGERAGELFF	TGTGCCAGTACCCCCAACAGGGGTGAGAGGGCCGGGGAGCTGTTTTTT
-	TRBV7-3	-	TRBJ1-6	CASSLTGSNSPLHF	TGTGCCAGCAGCTTAACAGGGTCGAATTCACCCCTCCACTTT
-	TRBV25-1	TRBD1	TRBJ1-1	CASSGRQGFISTEAFF	TGTGCCAGCAGTGGCCGACAGGGGTTTATATCCACTGAAGCTTTCTTT
-	TRBV2	-	TRBJ2-1	CASSGGRYNEQFF	TGTGCCAGCAGTGGGGGCAGGTACAATGAGCAGTTCTTC
-	TRBV23-1	TRBD2	TRBJ2-5	CASSQLIAGAQETQYF	TGCGCCAGCAGTCAATTAATAGCGGGGGCGCAAGAGACCCAGTACTTC
-	TRBV30	-	TRBJ1-2	CAWSRGANYGYTF	TGTGCCTGGAGTAGGGGGGCGAACTATGGCTACACCTTC
-	TRBV5-1	TRBD1	TRBJ1-1	CASSFGPGTGSTEAFF	TGCGCCAGCAGCTTCGGTCCCGGGACAGGGTCCACTGAAGCTTTCTTT
-	TRBV28	TRBD1	TRBJ1-4	CASNKGRGQEKLFF	TGTGCCAGCAACAAAGGCAGGGGGCAGGAAAAACTGTTTTTT
-	TRBV6-5	-	TRBJ1-2	CASSPGADHGYTF	TGTGCCAGCAGCCCGGGGGCGGATCATGGCTACACCTTC
-	TRBV3-1/TRBV3-2	TRBD2	TRBJ2-5	CASSLTGGLKTQYF	TGTGCCAGCAGCCTTACGGGAGGATTGAAGACCCAGTACTTC
-	TRBV29-1	-	TRBJ1-2	CSGPGGPDGYTF	TGCAGCGGTCCTGGGGGGCCGGATGGCTACACCTTC
few	TRBV14	TRBD2	TRBJ2-3	CASGLAGAYTDTQYF	TGTGCCAGCGGACTAGCGGGGGCCTACACAGATACGCAGTATTTT
-	TRBV30	-	TRBJ2-3	CAWSGRGRGPDTQYF	TGTGCCTGGAGTGGGCGGGGCCGCGGACCAGATACGCAGTATTTT
-	TRBV13	-	TRBJ2-5	CASSLASQETQYF	TGTGCCAGCAGCTTAGCTAGCCAAGAGACCCAGTACTTC
-	TRBV30	-	TRBJ1-2	CAWSLLGGEYGYTF	TGTGCCTGGAGCCTACTAGGGGGGGAGTATGGCTACACCTTC
-	TRBV30	-	TRBJ2-7	CAWSVPGIGRNEQYF	TGTGCCTGGAGTGTACCGGGCATAGGGCGTAACGAGCAGTACTTC
once	TRBV14	-	TRBJ1-1	CASSHLSVNTEAFF	TGTGCCAGCAGCCACCTGTCGGTGAACACTGAAGCTTTCTTT
once	TRBV6-5	-	TRBJ2-1	CASSYSGLGYNEQFF	TGTGCCAGCAGTTACTCGGGATTAGGTTACAATGAGCAGTTCTTC
-	TRBV7-2	-	TRBJ1-2	CASSTPGGFWGYIF	TGTGCCAGCAGTACCCCGGGGGGGTTCTGGGGCTACATCTTC
-	TRBV7-9	TRBD1	TRBJ2-7	CASSIPPGQVNYEQYF	TGTGCCAGCAGCATTCCCCCGGGACAGGTGAACTACGAGCAGTACTTC
-	TRBV7-2	TRBD1	TRBJ2-7	CASSLVGAGGAYEQYF	TGTGCCAGCAGCTTAGTGGGGGCAGGGGGTGCCTACGAGCAGTACTTC
-	TRBV10-3	TRBD2	TRBJ2-5	CAISDPSGGQETQYF	TGTGCCATCAGTGATCCTAGCGGGGGGCAAGAGACCCAGTACTTC
-	TRBV12-3/TRBV12-4	-	TRBJ1-2	CASSPDHYGYTF	TGTGCCAGCAGCCCCGACCACTATGGCTACACCTTC
-	TRBV9	-	TRBJ1-6	CASSVDIGNNSPLHF	TGTGCCAGCAGCGTAGACATCGGGAATAATTCACCCCTCCACTTT